This T cell receptor (beta chain) is from a study of T cell responses to AZD1222 COVID-19 vaccine. Whole-study results and caveats: An increase in Spike-specific TCR breadth and depth was observed after two AZD1222 doses. Unmutated variant regions are reportedly targeted by nearly half of spike-specific TCRs.

The protocol was immunoSEQ multiplex PCR, while the TCRdb copy is restricted to in-frame clones and leaves out a portion. The sample has about 150,000 clones; about nine tenths are singletons. Note on this clone: Its antigen is not known.

Trimming cost V 7 bases and J 5 bases, with 17 bases left between them. The V gene's germline CDR1 is MNHEY and CDR2 SVGAGI. The CDR3 is 14 residues long. The rearrangement uses TRBV6-5 and TRBJ1-1; possibly TRBD1 for D (6 bases). The TCR comes from an adult who received the AZD1222 COVID-19 vaccine. The specimen was peripheral blood, collected 28 days after the second AZD1222 dose. CDR3 in amino acids: CASIQTGLSTEAFF. The CDR3, as DNA: TGTGCCAGCATCCAGACAGGACTAAGTACTGAAGCTTTCTTT.